This TCR beta chain emerged from a study of vaccination and CD4 T cells after COVID-19. As for the study in general: Stimulation of cells relied on overlapping spike peptides derived from SARS-CoV-2, HCoV-NL63, HCoV-OC43 and HCoV-229E.

CDR1 is KGHSH, CDR2 LQKENI, per germline. After removal of 4 bases from V and 3 bases from J, the junction contained 11 bases not matched to a gene. The CDR3 is 18 residues long. Sequencing of DNA taken from cultured CD4+ T cells relied on the Oncomine TCR Beta short-read assay. Genomic DNA from cultured CD4+ T cells was extracted. One entry per CDR3 protein, called by TCRdb with MiXCR from the PCR reads. The sample holds more than 10,000 distinct CDR3 sequences, around half seen once. With respect to this clonotype: The antigen is unknown.

Treatment of the sample: roughly nine-day PBMC culture with coronavirus spike peptide pools or control peptides (ViraFEST assay). The specimen was CD4+ T cells from blood, cultured in vitro. The rearrangement links TRBV18 to TRBJ2-1, with 11 bases fitting TRBD2. This clonotype originated in a human donor who had recovered from COVID-19. The CDR3 coding sequence is TGTGCCAGCTCACGGCAGCTAGCGGGGGGTCAATACTACAATGAGCAGTTCTTC. As protein: CASSRQLAGGQYYNEQFF.